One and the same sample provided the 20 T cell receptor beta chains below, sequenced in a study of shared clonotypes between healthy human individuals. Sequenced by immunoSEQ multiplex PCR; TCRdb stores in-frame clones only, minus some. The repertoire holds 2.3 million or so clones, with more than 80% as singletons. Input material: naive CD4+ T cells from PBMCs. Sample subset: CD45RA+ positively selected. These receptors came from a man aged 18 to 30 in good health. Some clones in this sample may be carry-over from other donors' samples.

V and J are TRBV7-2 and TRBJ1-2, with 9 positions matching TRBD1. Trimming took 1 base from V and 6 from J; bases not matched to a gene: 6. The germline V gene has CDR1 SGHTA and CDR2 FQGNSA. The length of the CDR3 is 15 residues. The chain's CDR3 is CASSLVKTGGDGYTF. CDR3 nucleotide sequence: TGTGCCAGCAGCTTAGTCAAAACAGGGGGCGATGGCTACACCTTC.

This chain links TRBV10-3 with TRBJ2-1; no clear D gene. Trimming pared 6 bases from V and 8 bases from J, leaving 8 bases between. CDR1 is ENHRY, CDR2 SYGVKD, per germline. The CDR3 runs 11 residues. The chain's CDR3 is CAISPDYEQFF. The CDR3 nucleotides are TGTGCCATCAGCCCCGACTATGAGCAGTTCTTC.

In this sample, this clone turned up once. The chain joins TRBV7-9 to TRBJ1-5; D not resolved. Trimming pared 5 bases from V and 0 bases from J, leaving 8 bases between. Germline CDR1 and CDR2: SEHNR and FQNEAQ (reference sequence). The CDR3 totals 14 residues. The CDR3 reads CASSKEGSNQPQHF. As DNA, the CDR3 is TGTGCCAGCAGCAAAGAGGGTAGCAATCAGCCCCAGCATTTT.

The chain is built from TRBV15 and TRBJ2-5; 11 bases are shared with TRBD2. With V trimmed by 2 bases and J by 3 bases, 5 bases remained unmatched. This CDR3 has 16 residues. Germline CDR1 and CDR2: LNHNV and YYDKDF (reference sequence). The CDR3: CATSRPGTSGEETQYF. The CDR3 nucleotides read TGTGCCACCAGCAGACCTGGGACTAGCGGTGAAGAGACCCAGTACTTC.

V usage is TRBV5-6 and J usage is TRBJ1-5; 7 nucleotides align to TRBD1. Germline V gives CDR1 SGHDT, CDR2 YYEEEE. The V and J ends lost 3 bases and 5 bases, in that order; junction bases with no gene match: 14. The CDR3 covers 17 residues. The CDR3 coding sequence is TGTGCCAGCAGCTCGCTCCGACAGGGAGAGAGGGATCAGCCCCAGCATTTT. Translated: CASSSLRQGERDQPQHF. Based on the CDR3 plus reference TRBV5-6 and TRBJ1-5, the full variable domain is DAGVTQSPTHLIKTRGQQVTLRCSPKSGHDTVSWYQQALGQGPQFIFQYYEEEERQRGNFPDRFSGHQFPNYSSELNVNALLLGDSALYLCASSSLRQGERDQPQHFGDGTRLSIL.

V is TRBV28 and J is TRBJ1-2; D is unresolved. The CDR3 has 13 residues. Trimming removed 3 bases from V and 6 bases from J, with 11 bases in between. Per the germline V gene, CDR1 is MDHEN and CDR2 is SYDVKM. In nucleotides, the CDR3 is TGTGCCAGCAGTTTTAGCCAGAGGGATGGCTACACCTTC. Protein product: CASSFSQRDGYTF.

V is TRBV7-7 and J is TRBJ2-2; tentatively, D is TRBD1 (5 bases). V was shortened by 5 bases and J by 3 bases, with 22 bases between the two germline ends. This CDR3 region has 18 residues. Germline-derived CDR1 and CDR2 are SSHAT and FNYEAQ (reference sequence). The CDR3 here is CASSPGRTMGPYTGELFF. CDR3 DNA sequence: TGTGCCAGCAGCCCTGGCAGGACGATGGGGCCGTACACCGGGGAGCTGTTTTTT.

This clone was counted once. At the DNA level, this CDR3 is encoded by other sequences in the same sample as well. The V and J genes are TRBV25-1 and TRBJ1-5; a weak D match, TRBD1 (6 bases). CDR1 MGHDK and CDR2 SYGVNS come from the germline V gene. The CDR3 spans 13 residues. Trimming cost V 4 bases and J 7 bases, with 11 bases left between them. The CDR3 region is CASSAGVGQPQHF. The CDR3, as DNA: TGTGCCAGCAGTGCAGGGGTGGGCCAGCCCCAGCATTTT.

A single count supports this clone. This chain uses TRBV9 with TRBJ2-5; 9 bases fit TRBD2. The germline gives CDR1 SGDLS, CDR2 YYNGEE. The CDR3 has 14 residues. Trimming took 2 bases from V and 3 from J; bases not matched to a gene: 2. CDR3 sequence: CASSVRLAEETQYF. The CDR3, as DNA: TGTGCCAGCAGCGTTCGACTAGCGGAAGAGACCCAGTACTTC.

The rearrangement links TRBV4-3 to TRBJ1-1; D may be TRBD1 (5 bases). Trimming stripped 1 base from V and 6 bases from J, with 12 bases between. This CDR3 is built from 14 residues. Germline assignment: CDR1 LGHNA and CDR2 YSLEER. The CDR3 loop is CASSQGVRVAEAFF. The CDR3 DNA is TGCGCCAGCAGCCAAGGTGTCAGGGTGGCTGAAGCTTTCTTT.

Written as DNA, the CDR3 is TGTGCCAGTAGTGCGGGACCGCAGTCTTTTTATGGCTACACCTTC. Its translation is CASSAGPQSFYGYTF. The chain carries TRBV19 and TRBJ1-2; D may be TRBD1 (5 bases). The CDR3 spans 15 residues. V lost 5 bases to trimming and J lost 5 bases, with 18 bases between them. CDR1 is LNHDA, CDR2 SQIVND, per germline (reference sequence).

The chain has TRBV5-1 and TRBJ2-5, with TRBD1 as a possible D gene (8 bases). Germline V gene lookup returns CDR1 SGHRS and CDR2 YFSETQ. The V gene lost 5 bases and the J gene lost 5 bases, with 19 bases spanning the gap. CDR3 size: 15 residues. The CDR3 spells CASRPADRGGETQYF. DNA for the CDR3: TGCGCCAGCAGACCTGCTGACAGGGGAGGGGAGACCCAGTACTTC.

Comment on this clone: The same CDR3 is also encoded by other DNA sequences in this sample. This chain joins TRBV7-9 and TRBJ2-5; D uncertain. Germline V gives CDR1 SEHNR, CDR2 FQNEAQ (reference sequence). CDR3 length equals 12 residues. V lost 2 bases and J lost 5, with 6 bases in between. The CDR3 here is CASSLRWETQYF. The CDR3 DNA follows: TGTGCCAGCAGCTTACGCTGGGAGACCCAGTACTTC.

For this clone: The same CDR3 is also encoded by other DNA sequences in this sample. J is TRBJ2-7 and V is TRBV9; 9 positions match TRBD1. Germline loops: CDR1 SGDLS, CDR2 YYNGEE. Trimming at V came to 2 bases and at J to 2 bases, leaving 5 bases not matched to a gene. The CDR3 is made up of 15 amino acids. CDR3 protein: CASSVGTGPAYEQYF. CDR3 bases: TGTGCCAGCAGCGTGGGGACAGGGCCAGCCTACGAGCAGTACTTC.

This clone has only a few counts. CDR3 bases: TGTGCCAGCAGTAGCGGCGGGGAGCTGTTTTTT. Its translation is CASSSGGELFF. The V gene is TRBV7-7, the J gene TRBJ2-2; D perhaps matches TRBD2 (6 bases). The CDR3 consists of 11 residues. Germline loops: CDR1 SSHAT, CDR2 FNYEAQ (reference sequence). V was cut by 6 bases and J by 7 bases, with 6 bases left in between.

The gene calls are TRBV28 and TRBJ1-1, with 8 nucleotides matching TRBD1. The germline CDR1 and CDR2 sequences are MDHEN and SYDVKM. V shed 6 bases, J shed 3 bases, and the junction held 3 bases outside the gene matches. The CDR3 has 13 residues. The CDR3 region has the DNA TGTGCCAGCAGAACAGGGGGGGACACTGAAGCTTTCTTT. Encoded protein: CASRTGGDTEAFF.

The CDR3 nucleotides are TGTGCCAGCAGGGAGTTGTACAATGAGCAGTTCTTC. Protein sequence: CASRELYNEQFF. The chain employs TRBV28 and TRBJ2-1; no clear D gene. The germline CDR1 and CDR2 sequences are MDHEN and SYDVKM. The V gene lost 6 bases and the J gene lost 4 bases, with 7 bases spanning the gap. This CDR3 contains 12 residues.

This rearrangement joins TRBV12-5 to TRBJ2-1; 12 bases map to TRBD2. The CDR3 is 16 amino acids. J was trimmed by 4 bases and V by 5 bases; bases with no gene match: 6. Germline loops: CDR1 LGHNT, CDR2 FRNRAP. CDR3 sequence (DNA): TGTGCTAGTGGTCCCTCCGGGACTAGCGGGTACAATGAGCAGTTCTTC. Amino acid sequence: CASGPSGTSGYNEQFF.

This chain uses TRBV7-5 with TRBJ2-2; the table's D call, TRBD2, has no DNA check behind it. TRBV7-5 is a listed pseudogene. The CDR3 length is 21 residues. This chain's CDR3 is CARSPTSGRAVGGILTGELFF. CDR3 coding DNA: TGTGCCAGAAGCCCAACTAGCGGGAGGGCCGTAGGGGGGATTCTAACCGGGGAGCTGTTTTTT.

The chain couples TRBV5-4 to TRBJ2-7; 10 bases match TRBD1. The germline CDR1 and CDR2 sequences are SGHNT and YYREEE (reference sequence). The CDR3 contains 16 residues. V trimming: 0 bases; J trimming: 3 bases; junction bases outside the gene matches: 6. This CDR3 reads CASSLAYGTGVYEQYF. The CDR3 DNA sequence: TGTGCCAGCAGCTTGGCCTATGGGACAGGGGTCTACGAGCAGTACTTC.